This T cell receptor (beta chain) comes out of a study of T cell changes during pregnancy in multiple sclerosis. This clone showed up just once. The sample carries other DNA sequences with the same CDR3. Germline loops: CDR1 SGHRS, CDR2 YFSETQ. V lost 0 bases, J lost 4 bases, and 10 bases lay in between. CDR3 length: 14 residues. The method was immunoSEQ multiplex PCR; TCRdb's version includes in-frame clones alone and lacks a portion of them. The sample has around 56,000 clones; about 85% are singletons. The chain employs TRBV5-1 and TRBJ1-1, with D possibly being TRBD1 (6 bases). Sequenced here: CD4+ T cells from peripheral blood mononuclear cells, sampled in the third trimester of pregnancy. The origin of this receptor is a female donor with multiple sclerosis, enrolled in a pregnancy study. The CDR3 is CASSLVGGGTEAFF. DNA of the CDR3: TGCGCCAGCAGCTTGGTGGGAGGGGGCACTGAAGCTTTCTTT.